The entry below gives a single T cell receptor beta chain sequence along with its context. Antigen: not known. These data come from a study of CD8 T cells in ankylosing spondylitis. Study-level results: Typical of ankylosing spondylitis blood, it appeared, was a TCR beta motif of 7 or 8 highly homologous variants.

This CDR3 comprises 15 residues. From germline, CDR1 is DFQATT and CDR2 SNEGSKA (reference sequence). The J segment lost 0 bases and the V segment lost 0 bases, leaving 4 bases of the junction unmatched. Each CDR3 protein is one row after TCRdb ran MiXCR on the 5' RACE reads. The table lists 350,000 to 550,000 distinct CDR3 sequences, 25% to 30% of them singletons. This chain links TRBV20-1 with TRBJ2-5; 7 nucleotides line up with TRBD2. Sample: blood, either unsorted or a sorted T cell fraction (not recorded which). This receptor was taken from a male donor with ankylosing spondylitis. The CDR3: CSARDPAGYQETQYF. The CDR3 DNA reads TGCAGTGCTAGAGATCCAGCGGGGTACCAAGAGACCCAGTACTTC.